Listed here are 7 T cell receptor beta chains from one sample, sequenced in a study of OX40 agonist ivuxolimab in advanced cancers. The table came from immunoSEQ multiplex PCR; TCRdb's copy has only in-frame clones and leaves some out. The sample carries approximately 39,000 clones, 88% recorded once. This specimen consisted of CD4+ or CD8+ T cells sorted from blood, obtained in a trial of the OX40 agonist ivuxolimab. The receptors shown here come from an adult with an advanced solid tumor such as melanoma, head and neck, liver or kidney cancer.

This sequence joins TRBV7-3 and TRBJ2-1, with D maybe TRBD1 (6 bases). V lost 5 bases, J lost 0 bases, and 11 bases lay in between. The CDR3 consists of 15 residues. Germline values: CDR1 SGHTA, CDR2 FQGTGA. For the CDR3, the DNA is TGTGCCAGCAGCCGACAGGCGTCCTCCTACAATGAGCAGTTCTTC. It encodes CASSRQASSYNEQFF.

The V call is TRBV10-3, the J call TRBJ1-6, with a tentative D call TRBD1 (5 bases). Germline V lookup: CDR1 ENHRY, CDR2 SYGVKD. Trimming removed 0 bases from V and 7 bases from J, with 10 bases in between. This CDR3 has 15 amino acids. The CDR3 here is CAISESGLENSPLHF. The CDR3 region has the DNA TGTGCCATCAGTGAGTCGGGGCTGGAGAATTCACCCCTCCACTTT.

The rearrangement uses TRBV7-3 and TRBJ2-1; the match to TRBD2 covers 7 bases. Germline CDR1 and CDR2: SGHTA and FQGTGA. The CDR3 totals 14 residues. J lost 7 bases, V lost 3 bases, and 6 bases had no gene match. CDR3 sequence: CASSFPGLQNEQFF. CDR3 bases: TGTGCCAGCAGCTTCCCGGGACTACAAAATGAGCAGTTCTTC.

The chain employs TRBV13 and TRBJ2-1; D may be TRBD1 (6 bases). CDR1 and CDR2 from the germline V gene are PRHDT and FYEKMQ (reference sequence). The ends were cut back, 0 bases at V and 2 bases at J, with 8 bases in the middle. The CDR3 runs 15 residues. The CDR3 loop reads CASSLGQGTYNEQFF. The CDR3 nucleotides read TGTGCCAGCAGCTTAGGTCAGGGGACCTACAATGAGCAGTTCTTC.

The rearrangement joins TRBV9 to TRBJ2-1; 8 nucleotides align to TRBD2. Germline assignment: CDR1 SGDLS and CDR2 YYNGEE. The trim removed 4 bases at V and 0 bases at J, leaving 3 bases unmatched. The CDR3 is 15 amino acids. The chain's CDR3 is CASSQSGSSYNEQFF. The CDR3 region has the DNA TGTGCCAGCAGCCAAAGCGGGAGCTCCTACAATGAGCAGTTCTTC.

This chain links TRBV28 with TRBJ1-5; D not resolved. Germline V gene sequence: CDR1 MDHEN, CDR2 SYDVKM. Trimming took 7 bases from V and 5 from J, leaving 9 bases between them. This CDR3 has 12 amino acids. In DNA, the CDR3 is TGTGCCAGCACCATGGGAGATCAGCCCCAGCATTTT. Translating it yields CASTMGDQPQHF.

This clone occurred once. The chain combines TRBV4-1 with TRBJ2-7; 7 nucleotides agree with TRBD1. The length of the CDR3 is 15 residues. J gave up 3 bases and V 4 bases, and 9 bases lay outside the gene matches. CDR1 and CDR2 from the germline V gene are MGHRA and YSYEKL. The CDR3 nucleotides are TGCGCCAGCAGCCCGTACGGGCCAGGGGGCTACGAGCAGTACTTC. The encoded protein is CASSPYGPGGYEQYF.